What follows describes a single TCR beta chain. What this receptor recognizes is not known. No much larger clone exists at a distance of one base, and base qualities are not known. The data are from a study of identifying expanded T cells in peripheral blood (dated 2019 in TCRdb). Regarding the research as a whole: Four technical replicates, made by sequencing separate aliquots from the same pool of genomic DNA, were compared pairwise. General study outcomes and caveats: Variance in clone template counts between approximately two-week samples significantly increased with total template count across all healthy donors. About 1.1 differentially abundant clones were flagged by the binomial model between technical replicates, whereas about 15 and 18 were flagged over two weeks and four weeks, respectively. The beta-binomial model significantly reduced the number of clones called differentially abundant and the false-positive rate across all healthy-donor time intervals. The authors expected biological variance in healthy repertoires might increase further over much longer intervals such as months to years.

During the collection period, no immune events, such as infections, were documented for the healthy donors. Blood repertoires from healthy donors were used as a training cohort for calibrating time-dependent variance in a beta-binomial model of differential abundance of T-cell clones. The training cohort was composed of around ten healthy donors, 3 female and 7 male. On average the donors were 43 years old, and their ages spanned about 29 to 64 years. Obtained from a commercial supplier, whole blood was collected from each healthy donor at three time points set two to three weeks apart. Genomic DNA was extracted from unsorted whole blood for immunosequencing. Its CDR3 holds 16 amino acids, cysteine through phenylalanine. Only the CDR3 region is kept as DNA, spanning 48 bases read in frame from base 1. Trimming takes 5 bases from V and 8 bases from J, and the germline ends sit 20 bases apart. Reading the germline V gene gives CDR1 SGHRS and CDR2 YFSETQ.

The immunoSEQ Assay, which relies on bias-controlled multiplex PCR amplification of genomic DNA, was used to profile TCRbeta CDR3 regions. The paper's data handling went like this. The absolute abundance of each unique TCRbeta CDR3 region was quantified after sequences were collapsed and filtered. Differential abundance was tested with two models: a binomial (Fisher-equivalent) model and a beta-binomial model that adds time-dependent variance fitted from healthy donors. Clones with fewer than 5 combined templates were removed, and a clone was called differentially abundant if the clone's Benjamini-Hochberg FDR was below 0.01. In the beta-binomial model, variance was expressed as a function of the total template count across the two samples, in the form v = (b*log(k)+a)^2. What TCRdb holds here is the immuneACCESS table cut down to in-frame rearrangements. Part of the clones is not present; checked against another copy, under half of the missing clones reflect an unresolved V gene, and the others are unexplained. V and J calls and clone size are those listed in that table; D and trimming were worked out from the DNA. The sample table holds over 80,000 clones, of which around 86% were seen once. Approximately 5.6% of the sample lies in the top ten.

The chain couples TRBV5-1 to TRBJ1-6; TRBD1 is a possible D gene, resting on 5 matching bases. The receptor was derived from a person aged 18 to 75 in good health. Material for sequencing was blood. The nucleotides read TGCGCCAGCAGGCCCACCTCGGGACGGCTTGATTCACCCCTCCACTTT. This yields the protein CASRPTSGRLDSPLHF.